This passage covers 8 T cell receptor beta chains from one sample sequenced in a study of blood T cell repertoires in COVID-19. TCRdb's table, derived via immunoSEQ multiplex PCR, lists solely in-frame clones and lacks some. This sample has 300,000 to 350,000 clones; around 83% occur once, and the top ten carry around 3%. The specimen was peripheral blood. Every receptor here comes from a man aged 25 to 40 with active or convalescent COVID-19.

This clone was counted at least ten times. The chain links TRBV19 to TRBJ1-5; D uncertain. V was clipped by 3 bases and J by 9 bases, with 12 bases between them. The CDR3 has 13 residues. Germline V gives CDR1 LNHDA, CDR2 SQIVND (reference sequence). The CDR3 sequence: CASSMWEKGPQHF. The CDR3, as DNA: TGTGCCAGTAGTATGTGGGAGAAAGGGCCCCAGCATTTT.

This chain uses TRBV18 with TRBJ1-1; 7 bases fit TRBD1. Germline CDR1 KGHSH, CDR2 LQKENI. CDR3 length: 14 residues. The junction had 5 bases not matched to a gene; V was cut back by 1 base and J by 6 bases. The CDR3 DNA is TGTGCCAGCTCACCACAGGGGGCGAATGCTGAAGCTTTCTTT. This encodes CASSPQGANAEAFF.

The chain carries TRBV4-1 and TRBJ1-4, with TRBD1 as a possible D gene (6 bases). The germline gives CDR1 MGHRA, CDR2 YSYEKL. The ends were cut back, 1 base at V and 4 bases at J, with 7 bases in the middle. This CDR3 has 14 residues. The CDR3 sequence is CASSQGTVNEKLFF. CDR3 nucleotides: TGCGCCAGCAGCCAAGGGACAGTTAATGAAAAACTGTTTTTT.

This clone was detected only a few times. V usage is TRBV29-1 and J usage is TRBJ1-2; D not certain. V lost 4 bases to trimming and J lost 8 bases, with 8 bases between them. There are 10 residues in the CDR3. In germline, CDR1 is SQVTM, CDR2 ANQGSEA. CDR3 region: CSVAEVGYTF. Written as DNA, the CDR3 is TGCAGCGTTGCGGAGGTCGGCTACACCTTC.

A single count supports this clone. CDR3 DNA sequence: TGTGCCAGCAGGGGAGGGACAGGGGCGGCGAACACTGAAGCTTTCTTT. Its protein is CASRGGTGAANTEAFF. This chain uses TRBV5-4 with TRBJ1-1; TRBD1 aligns across 10 bases. Germline V gene lookup returns CDR1 SGHNT and CDR2 YYREEE (reference sequence). V was clipped by 5 bases and J by 1 base; unmatched bases: 8. The CDR3 totals 16 residues.

V and J are TRBV9 and TRBJ2-4, with a weak D call TRBD2 (6 bases). The CDR3 is 15 residues long. The V gene's germline CDR1 is SGDLS and CDR2 YYNGEE. V lost 4 bases, J lost 1 base, and 12 bases lay in between. CDR3 in DNA: TGTGCCAGCAGCCCTAAGGGACTGGCCAAAAACATTCAGTACTTC. Amino acid sequence: CASSPKGLAKNIQYF.

This clone was seen more than once but under ten times. This sequence joins TRBV6-5 and TRBJ2-7; D unresolved. This CDR3 contains 14 residues. Germline CDR1 reads MNHEY; CDR2 reads SVGAGI. Deletions cut 8 bases from V and 6 bases from J, with 20 bases between. CDR3 bases: TGTGCCAGCGTAGTTGACCTTACAGAATTCGAGCAGTACTTC. Translation gives CASVVDLTEFEQYF.

V gene TRBV6-5 combines with J gene TRBJ2-7; tentatively, D is TRBD1 (6 bases). V dropped 6 bases and J dropped 5 bases, with 14 bases sitting between them. The CDR3 sequence is 13 residues long. The germline V gene encodes CDR1 MNHEY and CDR2 SVGAGI. Here the CDR3 reads CASRLGQFHEQYF. The CDR3 bases are TGTGCCAGCAGGTTAGGACAGTTCCACGAGCAGTACTTC.